The 14 T cell receptor beta chains below were found in one sample sequenced in a study of T-cell memory formation after mild COVID-19. Each CDR3 protein is one row after TCRdb ran MiXCR on the 5' RACE reads. The top ten clones hold around 21% of a sample with approximately 290,000 distinct CDR3 sequences, roughly a fifth of them seen once. Sequencing was performed on PBMCs or a T cell subset sorted from them (not recorded which). The receptors were gathered from a man between 18 and 29 years old who had mild COVID-19 (a few samples of this study predate the infection). Cell type and time point are not known.

The chain combines TRBV5-1 with TRBJ1-1, with D hard to call. The length of the CDR3 is 14 residues. Trimming left V 1 base short and J 4 bases short, with 11 bases between. CDR1 and CDR2 from the germline V gene are SGHRS and YFSETQ. The CDR3 DNA sequence: TGCGCCAGCAGCTTGTGGGAGGCGGTCACTGAAGCTTTCTTT. Translation: CASSLWEAVTEAFF.

This chain connects TRBV7-6 to TRBJ2-2; TRBD2 matches 10 bases. This CDR3 comprises 16 residues. Trimming at V came to 1 base and at J to 2 bases, leaving 1 base not matched to a gene. CDR1 and CDR2 (germline): SGHVS, FNYEAQ. CDR3 residues: CASSLVAGGNTGELFF. In DNA form, the CDR3 reads TGTGCCAGCAGCTTAGTAGCGGGGGGAAACACCGGGGAGCTGTTTTTT. Variable domain in full (rest from reference TRBV7-6 and TRBJ2-2): GAGVSQSPRYKVTKRGQDVALRCDPISGHVSLYWYRQALGQGPEFLTYFNYEAQQDKSGLPNDRFSAERPEGSISTLTIQRTEQRDSAMYRCASSLVAGGNTGELFFGEGSRLTVL.

This chain's CDR3 is CASSPGGLAGEQFF. The CDR3 region has the DNA TGCGCCAGCAGCCCCGGGGGGCTAGCGGGCGAGCAGTTCTTC. J is TRBJ2-1 and V is TRBV5-1; 8 bases map to TRBD2. The V segment lost 4 bases and the J segment 10 bases; nucleotides outside the gene matches: 10. The CDR3 covers 14 residues. From germline, CDR1 is SGHRS and CDR2 YFSETQ.

This sequence joins TRBV5-1 and TRBJ2-5; no firm D call. This CDR3 has 14 residues. Germline loops: CDR1 SGHRS, CDR2 YFSETQ. Deletions cut 3 bases from V and 4 bases from J, with 13 bases between. The CDR3 nucleotides read TGCGCCAGCAGCTCGCTAGGATTTAGAGAGACCCAGTACTTC. Translation gives CASSSLGFRETQYF.

V gene TRBV2 combines with J gene TRBJ1-1; 9 nucleotides line up with TRBD1. CDR1 SNHLY and CDR2 FYNNEI come from the germline V gene. J was trimmed by 1 base and V by 2 bases; bases with no gene match: 17. This CDR3 is built from 20 residues. The CDR3 region has the DNA TGTGCCAGCAGTGAACATTTGGGGGACAGGGACCGAGGTGGGAACACTGAAGCTTTCTTT. Amino acid sequence: CASSEHLGDRDRGGNTEAFF.

A few counts support this clonotype. The chain uses TRBV5-1 and TRBJ2-7; 7 nucleotides match TRBD1. The CDR3 sequence is 14 residues long. V lost 6 bases and J lost 3; bases outside the gene matches: 9. In germline, CDR1 is SGHRS, CDR2 YFSETQ. CDR3 sequence (DNA): TGCGCCAGCAAGGGGGACAGAGCATTCTACGAGCAGTACTTC. This translates into CASKGDRAFYEQYF.

The chain links TRBV27 to TRBJ2-5; D may correspond to TRBD1 or TRBD2 (6 bases each). Trimming pared 5 bases from V and 2 bases from J, leaving 12 bases between. This CDR3 has 14 amino acids. Per germline, CDR1 MNHEY and CDR2 SMNVEV (reference sequence). The CDR3 DNA follows: TGTGCCAGCAGTCCCACAGGGAGGCAAGAGACCCAGTACTTC. Its translation is CASSPTGRQETQYF.

The rearrangement joins TRBV7-8 to TRBJ2-3; 8 nucleotides match TRBD2. The junction had 21 bases not matched to a gene; V was cut back by 5 bases and J by 5 bases. Germline V lookup: CDR1 SGHVS, CDR2 FQNEAQ. This CDR3 contains 19 residues. The chain's CDR3 is CASSDYGGARGGKGDTQYF. In DNA form, the CDR3 reads TGTGCCAGCAGCGATTACGGGGGGGCTCGCGGGGGCAAAGGAGATACGCAGTATTTT.

This clonotype was observed a handful of times. V gene TRBV12-3 or TRBV12-4 combines with J gene TRBJ1-4, with D maybe TRBD1 (5 bases). CDR3 length: 16 amino acids. Trimming took 4 bases from V and 0 from J, leaving 12 bases between them. CDR3 region: CASSSQVLSTNEKLFF. As DNA, the CDR3 is TGTGCCAGCAGTTCACAGGTCCTCTCAACTAATGAAAAACTGTTTTTT.

This clonotype was detected only once. V gene TRBV6-2 or TRBV6-3 combines with J gene TRBJ1-1; the D is unclear. The CDR3 extends over 14 amino acids. V lost 4 bases and J 4 bases, leaving 13 bases between the germline ends. Germline lookup yields CDR1 MNHEY and CDR2 SVGEGT. The CDR3 coding sequence is TGTGCCAGCAGTTCGGCGGCCGGAGTCACTGAAGCTTTCTTT. It is translated as CASSSAAGVTEAFF.

This clonotype has a handful of counts. The rearrangement joins TRBV7-2 to TRBJ2-1, with 8 positions matching TRBD1. The CDR3 extends over 13 amino acids. V was clipped by 7 bases and J by 6 bases; unmatched bases: 5. Germline V gene lookup returns CDR1 SGHTA and CDR2 FQGNSA. In DNA, the CDR3 is TGTGCCAGCAACCGGGACAGGACCAATGAGCAGTTCTTC. Its protein product is CASNRDRTNEQFF.

This chain connects TRBV20-1 to TRBJ2-2; 11 nucleotides align to TRBD2. The CDR3 spans 16 residues. Germline lookup yields CDR1 DFQATT and CDR2 SNEGSKA (reference sequence). Unmatched junction bases numbered 4, after V lost 4 bases and J lost 0 bases. The CDR3 DNA is TGCAGTGCTAAGACTAGCGGGGCTCCGAACACCGGGGAGCTGTTTTTT. Translation gives CSAKTSGAPNTGELFF.

The chain has TRBV20-1 and TRBJ1-5, with D possibly matching TRBD1 (6 bases). Germline CDR1 DFQATT, CDR2 SNEGSKA (reference sequence). V was shortened by 0 bases and J by 3 bases, with 12 bases between the two germline ends. This CDR3 has 15 amino acids. CDR3 in amino acids: CSAREKDRFNQPQHF. CDR3 sequence (DNA): TGCAGTGCTAGAGAGAAGGACAGATTCAATCAGCCCCAGCATTTT.

The genes are TRBV11-1 and TRBJ2-1, with a weak D call TRBD1 (6 bases). The germline V gene has CDR1 SGHAT and CDR2 FQDESV (reference sequence). This CDR3 spans 13 amino acids. Deletions cut 3 bases from V and 10 bases from J, with 13 bases between. DNA for the CDR3: TGTGCCAGCAGCTTGACAGGCTTAAGGGAGCAGTTCTTC. This translates into CASSLTGLREQFF. The variable domain in full, with the rest retrieved from reference TRBV11-1 and TRBJ2-1, is EAEVAQSPRYKITEKSQAVAFWCDPISGHATLYWYRQILGQGPELLVQFQDESVVDDSQLPKDRFSAERLKGVDSTLKIQPAELGDSAMYLCASSLTGLREQFFGPGTRLTVL.